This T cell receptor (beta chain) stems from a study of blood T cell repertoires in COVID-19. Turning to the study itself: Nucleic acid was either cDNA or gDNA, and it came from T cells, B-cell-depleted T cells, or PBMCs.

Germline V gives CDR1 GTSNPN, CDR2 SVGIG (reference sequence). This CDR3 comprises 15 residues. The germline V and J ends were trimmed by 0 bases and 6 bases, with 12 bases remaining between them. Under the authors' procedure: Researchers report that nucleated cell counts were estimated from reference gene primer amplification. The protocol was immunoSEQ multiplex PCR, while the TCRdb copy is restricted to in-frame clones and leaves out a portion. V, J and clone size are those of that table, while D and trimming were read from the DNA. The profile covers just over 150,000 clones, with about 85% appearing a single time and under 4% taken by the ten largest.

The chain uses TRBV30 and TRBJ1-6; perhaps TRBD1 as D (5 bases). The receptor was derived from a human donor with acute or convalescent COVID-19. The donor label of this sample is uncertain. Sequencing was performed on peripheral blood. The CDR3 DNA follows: TGTGCCTGGAGTGTGGGAGGGGCGGGTAATTCACCCCTCCACTTT. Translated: CAWSVGGAGNSPLHF.